This entry concerns a single T cell receptor (beta chain). Its antigen is undetermined. This CDR3 has 16 residues. Trimming took 2 bases from V and 6 from J; bases not matched to a gene: 10. The germline CDR1 and CDR2 sequences are SGDLS and YYNGEE. Documented time point: week 5, during vaccination. Doses of 300 ug of mutant IDH1 20-mer peptide were given with topical imiquimod. The donor cohort comprised cases of new WHO grade 3 or 4 IDH1-mutant, ATRX-lost astrocytoma. These data come from a study of a mutant IDH1 vaccine in newly diagnosed glioma. Looking at the study overall: Before enrollment, the patients had been treated with radiotherapy alone, temozolomide alone, or both together. Most of them had received both.

Assay used: immunoSEQ multiplex PCR; TCRdb lists only in-frame clones, some missing. This table holds more than 35,000 clones, around 85% found once. The sequence derives from a man aged 35 to 55 with glioma. The chain employs TRBV9 and TRBJ2-1; 8 nucleotides align to TRBD2. The sequenced sample was PBMCs, obtained from a glioma patient whose treatment included an IDH1 peptide vaccine. The CDR3 nucleotides are TGTGCCAGCAGCGTGGAACTAGCGGCCCTTGGCAATGAGCAGTTCTTC. This gives the protein CASSVELAALGNEQFF.